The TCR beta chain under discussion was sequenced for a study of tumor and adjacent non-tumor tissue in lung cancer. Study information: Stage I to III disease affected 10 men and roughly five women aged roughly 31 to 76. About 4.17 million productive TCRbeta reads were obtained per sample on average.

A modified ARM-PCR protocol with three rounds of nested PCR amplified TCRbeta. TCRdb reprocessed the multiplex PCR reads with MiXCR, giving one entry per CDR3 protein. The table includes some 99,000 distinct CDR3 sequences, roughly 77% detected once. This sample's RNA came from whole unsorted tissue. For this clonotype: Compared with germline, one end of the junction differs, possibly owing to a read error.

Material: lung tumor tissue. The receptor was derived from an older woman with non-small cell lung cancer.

The CDR3 loop is CASSYAGGLRGSLPYEQYF. DNA of the CDR3: TGTGCCAGCAGCTATGCCGGGGGGTTGCGGGGCTCACTACCGTACGAACAGTACTTC. The chain employs TRBV6-5 and TRBJ2-7, with 7 bases fitting TRBD2. CDR1 and CDR2 (germline): MNHEY, SVGAGI. The CDR3 spans 19 residues.